Detailed here is one T cell receptor beta chain. Clones were sequenced by immunoSEQ multiplex PCR, and TCRdb holds only the in-frame ones, with some missing. In the table there are fewer than 200,000 clones, 75% to 90% of which are singletons. These data are taken from a study of blood T cell repertoires in COVID-19. Study-wide context: Nucleic acid was either cDNA or gDNA, and it came from T cells, B-cell-depleted T cells, or PBMCs.

The CDR3 is 16 amino acids. Germline CDR1 and CDR2: SGHAT and FQNNGV. The J segment lost 5 bases and the V segment lost 0 bases, leaving 9 bases of the junction unmatched. This TCR was sampled from a woman older than 75 with active or convalescent COVID-19. Sequencing used peripheral blood. The chain combines TRBV11-2 with TRBJ1-2; 7 bases are shared with TRBD1. The CDR3 coding sequence is TGTGCCAGCAGCTTAGATCCCGGGACAGCTCCTTATGGCTACACCTTC. Translation: CASSLDPGTAPYGYTF. Variable domain in full (rest from reference TRBV11-2 and TRBJ1-2): EAGVAQSPRYKIIEKRQSVAFWCNPISGHATLYWYQQILGQGPKLLIQFQNNGVVDDSQLPKDRFSAERLKGVDSTLKIQPAKLEDSAVYLCASSLDPGTAPYGYTFGSGTRLTVV.